This T cell receptor (beta chain) appears in the sequencing data of a study of regulatory T cells in long-lasting Graves disease. Study-wide results and caveats: Repertoires from persistent disease leaned toward TRBV28, TRBJ1-2 and TRBJ2-5.

Arm-PCR of CDR3 regions with iRepertoire HTBI primers generated TCR beta libraries. TCRdb re-called the multiplex PCR reads with MiXCR, one entry per CDR3 protein. The table lists 250,000 to 400,000 distinct CDR3 sequences, 15% to 20% of them singletons. Time point here: newly diagnosed GD, antithyroid drugs for less than 3 months. PBMC-derived RNA was used for the TCR library. V was pared by 6 bases and J by 10 bases, with 11 bases of the junction left unmatched. The length of the CDR3 is 14 residues. Germline lookup yields CDR1 MNHEY and CDR2 SVGEGT. This clonotype has a count of ten or more. Its cognate antigen is unknown.

V usage is TRBV6-2 or TRBV6-3 and J usage is TRBJ2-3, with TRBD1 identical over 9 bases. Here the sequenced sample was peripheral blood mononuclear cells (PBMCs), taken at new diagnosis, from a patient treated with antithyroid drugs. The source is a female donor with Graves disease. The CDR3 protein is CASRKPGQGGAQYF. The CDR3 DNA sequence: TGTGCCAGCAGGAAACCGGGACAGGGAGGCGCGCAGTATTTT.